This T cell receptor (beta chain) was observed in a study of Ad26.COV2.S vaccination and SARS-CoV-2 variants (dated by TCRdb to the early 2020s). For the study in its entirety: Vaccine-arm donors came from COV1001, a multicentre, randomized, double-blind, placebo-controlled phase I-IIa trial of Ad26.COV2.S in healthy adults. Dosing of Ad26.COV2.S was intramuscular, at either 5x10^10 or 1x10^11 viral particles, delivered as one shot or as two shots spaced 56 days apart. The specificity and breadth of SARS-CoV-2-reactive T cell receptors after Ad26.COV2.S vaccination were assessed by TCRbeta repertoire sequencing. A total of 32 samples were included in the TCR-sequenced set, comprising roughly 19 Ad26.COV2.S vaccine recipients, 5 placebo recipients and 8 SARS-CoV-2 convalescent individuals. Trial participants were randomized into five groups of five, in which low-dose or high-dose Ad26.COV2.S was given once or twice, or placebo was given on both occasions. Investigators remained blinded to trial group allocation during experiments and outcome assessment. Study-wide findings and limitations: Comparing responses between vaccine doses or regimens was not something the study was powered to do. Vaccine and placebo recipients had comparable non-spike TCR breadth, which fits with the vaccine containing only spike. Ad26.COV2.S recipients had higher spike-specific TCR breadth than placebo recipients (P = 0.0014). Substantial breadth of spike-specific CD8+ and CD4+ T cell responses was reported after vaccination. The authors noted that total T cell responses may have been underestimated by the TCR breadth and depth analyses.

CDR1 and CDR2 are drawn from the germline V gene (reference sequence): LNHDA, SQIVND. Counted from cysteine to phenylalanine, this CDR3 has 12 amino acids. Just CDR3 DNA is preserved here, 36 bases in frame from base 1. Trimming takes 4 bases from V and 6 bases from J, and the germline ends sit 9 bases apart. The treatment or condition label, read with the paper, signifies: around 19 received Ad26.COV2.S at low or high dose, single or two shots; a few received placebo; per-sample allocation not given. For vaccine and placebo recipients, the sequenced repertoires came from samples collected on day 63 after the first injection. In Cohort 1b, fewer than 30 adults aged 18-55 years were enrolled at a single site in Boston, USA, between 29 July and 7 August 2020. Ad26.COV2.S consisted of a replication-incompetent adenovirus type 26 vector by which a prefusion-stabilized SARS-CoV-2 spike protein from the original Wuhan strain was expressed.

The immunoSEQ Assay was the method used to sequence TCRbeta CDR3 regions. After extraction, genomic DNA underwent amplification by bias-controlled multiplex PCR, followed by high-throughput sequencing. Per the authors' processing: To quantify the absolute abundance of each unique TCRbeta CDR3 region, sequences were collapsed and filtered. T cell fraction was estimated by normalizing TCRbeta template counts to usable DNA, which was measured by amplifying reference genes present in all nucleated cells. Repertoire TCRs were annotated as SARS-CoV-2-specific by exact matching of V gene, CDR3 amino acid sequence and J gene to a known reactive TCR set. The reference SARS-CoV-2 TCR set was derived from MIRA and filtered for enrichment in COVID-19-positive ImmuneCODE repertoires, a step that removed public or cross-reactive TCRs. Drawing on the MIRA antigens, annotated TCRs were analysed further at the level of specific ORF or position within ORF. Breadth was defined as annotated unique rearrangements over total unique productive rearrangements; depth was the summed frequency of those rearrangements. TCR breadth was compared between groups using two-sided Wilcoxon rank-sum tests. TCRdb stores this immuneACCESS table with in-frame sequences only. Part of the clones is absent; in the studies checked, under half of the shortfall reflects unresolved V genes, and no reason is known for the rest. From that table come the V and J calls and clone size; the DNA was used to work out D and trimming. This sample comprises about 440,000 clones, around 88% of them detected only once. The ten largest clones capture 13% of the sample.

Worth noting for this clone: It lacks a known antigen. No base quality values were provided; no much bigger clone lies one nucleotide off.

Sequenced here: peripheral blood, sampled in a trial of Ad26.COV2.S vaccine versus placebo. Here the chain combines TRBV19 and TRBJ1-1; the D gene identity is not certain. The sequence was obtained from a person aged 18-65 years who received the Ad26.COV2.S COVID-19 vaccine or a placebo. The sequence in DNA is TGTGCCAGTAGTAAGGGCTTTGCTGAAGCTTTCTTT. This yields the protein CASSKGFAEAFF.